The entry below gives a single T cell receptor beta chain sequence along with its context. This record comes from a study of blood T cell repertoires in COVID-19. Profiling relied on immunoSEQ multiplex PCR, and the TCRdb table lists in-frame clones only, not all of them. The sample consists of 220,000 or so clones, about 90% of them appearing once. The CDR3 loop spans 14 amino acids. The germline gives CDR1 SGHTA, CDR2 FQGNSA. The germline V and J ends were trimmed by 1 base and 2 bases, with 7 bases remaining between them. Ages ranged from about 18 to 89 years, with residence in 24 US areas. Clinical history as reported by participants underpinned cohort assignment.

The chain combines TRBV7-2 with TRBJ2-3; D is uncertain. This TCR was recovered from a man younger than 40 who had been exposed to COVID-19. Material: PBMCs or T cells enriched from blood (not recorded which). The CDR3 DNA follows: TGTGCCAGCAGCTTAGGGGCCTTCACAGATACGCAGTATTTT. Amino acid sequence: CASSLGAFTDTQYF. The variable domain in full, with the rest retrieved from reference TRBV7-2 and TRBJ2-3, is GAGVSQSPSNKVTEKGKDVELRCDPISGHTALYWYRQSLGQGLEFLIYFQGNSAPDKSGLPSDRFSAERTGGSVSTLTIQRTQQEDSAVYLCASSLGAFTDTQYFGPGTRLTVL.